The 29 T cell receptor beta chains below were found in one sample sequenced in a study of regulatory T cells in long-lasting Graves disease. The time point denotes: newly diagnosed GD, antithyroid drugs for less than 3 months. The TCR library was made from RNA that had been extracted from PBMCs in TRIzol. Arm-PCR of CDR3 regions with iRepertoire HTBI primers generated TCR beta libraries. TCRdb reanalysed the multiplex PCR reads using MiXCR and keeps one entry per CDR3 protein. The repertoire holds 620,000 or so distinct CDR3 sequences, around 17% seen once, with 15% to 20% in the top ten. These records were also assigned to another study, of T cells in Graves' hyperthyroidism and ophthalmopathy.

The sequences come from peripheral blood mononuclear cells (PBMCs), collected at new diagnosis, from a patient treated with antithyroid drugs. The receptors were gathered from a woman aged 25 to 39 with Graves disease.

The chain is built from TRBV19 and TRBJ2-1; TRBD2 matches 7 bases. CDR3 size: 13 residues. Germline-derived CDR1 and CDR2 are LNHDA and SQIVND (reference sequence). Trimming cost V 5 bases and J 8 bases; bases outside gene matches: 6. CDR3 nucleotides: TGTGCCAGTAGTGGTTTGGCGGGAGATGAGCAGTTCTTC. This translates into CASSGLAGDEQFF.

This clonotype appeared many times. One end of the junction does not line up with germline, which may come from a read error. This sequence joins TRBV6-2 or TRBV6-3 and TRBJ2-1, with 7 bases identical to TRBD2. The length of the CDR3 is 15 residues. CDR1 and CDR2 (germline): MNHEY, SVGEGT. The CDR3 DNA follows: TGTGCCAGCAGTGCGGGAGCGGGATCCTTCAATGAGCAGTTCTTC. It codes for CASSAGAGSFNEQFF.

As concerns this clonotype: This could be a read error, since a much larger clone is one nucleotide away. This is likely a read error, given that the CDR3 carries no conserved phenylalanine or tryptophan at its end. The chain uses TRBV3-1 and TRBJ1-1; no clear D. The CDR3 is made up of 13 amino acids. CDR1 is LGHDT, CDR2 YNNKEL, per germline (reference sequence). Between the trimmed V and J ends, which lost 4 bases and 3 bases, there was a span of 9 bases. In nucleotides, the CDR3 is TGTGCCAGCAGCCGATCACAGCACACTGAAGCTTTCCTT. Encoded protein: CASSRSQHTEAFL.

This chain links TRBV18 with TRBJ2-3; 7 positions match TRBD1. Matching the DNA end better, TRBJ1-1 makes the J call doubtful. CDR1 and CDR2 from the germline V gene are KGHSH and LQKENI. CDR3 length equals 15 residues. In DNA form, the CDR3 reads TGTGCCAGCTCGCAGGGGGGTTCGGGAAATTTTGAAGCTTTCTTT. Translation gives CASSQGGSGNFEAFF.

This chain connects TRBV28 to TRBJ2-1; D not certain. The germline V gene has CDR1 MDHEN and CDR2 SYDVKM. Trimming removed 6 bases at V and 4 bases at J, with 13 bases between. The CDR3 length is 14 residues. CDR3 amino acids: CASRPVSFYNEQFF. The CDR3, as DNA: TGTGCCAGCAGGCCAGTTAGTTTTTACAATGAGCAGTTCTTC. The complete variable domain, with remaining parts taken from reference TRBV28 and TRBJ2-1, reads DVKVTQSSRYLVKRTGEKVFLECVQDMDHENMFWYRQDPGLGLRLIYFSYDVKMKEKGDIPEGYSVSREKKERFSLILESASTNQTSMYLCASRPVSFYNEQFFGPGTRLTVL.

In its sample, this clonotype was seen a few times. The rearrangement links TRBV20-1 to TRBJ2-4; TRBD2 matches at 10 bases. This CDR3 comprises 17 residues. The germline V gene encodes CDR1 DFQATT and CDR2 SNEGSKA (reference sequence). J gave up 6 bases and V 2 bases, and 13 bases lay outside the gene matches. The CDR3 loop is CSARMHAAGGPVNIQYF. CDR3 in DNA: TGCAGTGCTAGAATGCACGCAGCGGGAGGGCCGGTAAACATTCAGTACTTC.

This clonotype was recorded at least ten times. The chain couples TRBV28 to TRBJ2-1; D remains ambiguous. V lost 4 bases and J lost 10, with 11 bases in between. The CDR3 has 12 residues. The V gene's germline CDR1 is MDHEN and CDR2 SYDVKM. CDR3 sequence: CASSSLPPEQFF. CDR3 sequence (DNA): TGTGCCAGCAGTTCCTTACCCCCGGAGCAGTTCTTC.

The table lists this clonotype with many counts. The V call is TRBV3-1, the J call TRBJ1-1, with D perhaps matching TRBD1 (5 bases). V gave up 3 bases and J gave up 1 base, with 6 bases separating them. The CDR3 runs to 13 residues. Germline CDR1 and CDR2: LGHDT and YNNKEL (reference sequence). The DNA of the CDR3 is TGTGCCAGCAGCCACGGACAGAACACTGAAGCTTTCTTT. Translated: CASSHGQNTEAFF.

The V and J genes are TRBV6-1 and TRBJ1-5; D ambiguous. The CDR3 sequence is 13 residues long. Trimming left V 2 bases short and J 3 bases short, with 5 bases between. The germline V gene encodes CDR1 MNHNS and CDR2 SASEGT. The CDR3 reads CASSERNNQPQHF. The CDR3 nucleotides read TGTGCCAGCAGTGAACGAAACAATCAGCCCCAGCATTTT.

This clonotype has only a few counts. This chain links TRBV5-1 with TRBJ1-6; tentatively, D is TRBD1 (5 bases). V shed 3 bases and J shed 8 bases, with 6 bases lying between them. Per germline, CDR1 SGHRS and CDR2 YFSETQ. The CDR3 has 12 residues. CDR3 loop: CASSWDYSPLHF. As DNA, the CDR3 is TGCGCCAGCAGCTGGGACTATTCACCCCTCCACTTT.

This clonotype was counted many times. This CDR3 reads CAISLQGVNTEAFF. The CDR3 DNA reads as TGTGCCATCAGTTTACAGGGTGTGAACACTGAAGCTTTCTTT. V and J are TRBV10-3 and TRBJ1-1; a weak D match, TRBD1 (6 bases). CDR1 and CDR2 (germline): ENHRY, SYGVKD. The CDR3 is 14 amino acids. V lost 5 bases and J 0 bases, leaving 10 bases between the germline ends.

The chain employs TRBV20-1 and TRBJ2-1, with 9 bases fitting TRBD2. This CDR3 has 15 residues. With V trimmed by 0 bases and J by 5 bases, 5 bases remained unmatched. From germline, CDR1 is DFQATT and CDR2 SNEGSKA (reference sequence). CDR3 in amino acids: CSARDLKRGDNEQFF. As DNA, the CDR3 is TGCAGTGCTAGAGATTTGAAGCGGGGGGACAATGAGCAGTTCTTC.

This clonotype was counted at least ten times. The chain combines TRBV27 with TRBJ2-6, with D maybe TRBD2 (5 bases). The germline V gene encodes CDR1 MNHEY and CDR2 SMNVEV (reference sequence). The V gene lost 4 bases and the J gene lost 4 bases, with 8 bases spanning the gap. The CDR3 contains 14 residues. CDR3 nucleotide sequence: TGTGCCAGCAGTTGGGAGAGGGGGGCCAACGTCCTGACTTTC. Encoded protein: CASSWERGANVLTF.

The chain combines TRBV14 with TRBJ1-1; 7 bases fit TRBD1. From germline, CDR1 is SGHDN and CDR2 FVKESK. Trimming took 4 bases from V and 6 from J; bases not matched to a gene: 5. CDR3 size: 13 residues. This chain's CDR3 is CASSLQGHPEAFF. The CDR3 region has the DNA TGTGCCAGCAGCCTACAGGGGCATCCTGAAGCTTTCTTT. Complete variable domain (other parts from reference TRBV14 and TRBJ1-1): EAGVTQFPSHSVIEKGQTVTLRCDPISGHDNLYWYRRVMGKEIKFLLHFVKESKQDESGMPNNRFLAERTGGTYSTLKVQPAELEDSGVYFCASSLQGHPEAFFGQGTRLTVV.

This clonotype was observed at least ten times. V gene TRBV2 combines with J gene TRBJ2-7; D not resolved. The germline V and J ends were trimmed by 1 base and 2 bases, with 12 bases remaining between them. This CDR3 comprises 15 residues. Germline lookup yields CDR1 SNHLY and CDR2 FYNNEI. For the CDR3, the DNA is TGTGCCAGCAGTGAAGGGGCAGGCGGCCCCTACGAGCAGTACTTC. Translated, it gives CASSEGAGGPYEQYF.

This clonotype is a singleton in its sample. A read error may explain this, as a much larger clone is one base away. This rearrangement joins TRBV15 to TRBJ2-7; D possibly corresponds to TRBD1 (6 bases). CDR3 size: 14 residues. Germline values: CDR1 LNHNV, CDR2 YYDKDF (reference sequence). CDR3 DNA: TGTGCCACCAGCAGGGCAGGGGTCACCTACGAGCAGTGCTTC. Encoded protein: CATSRAGVTYEQCF. Full variable domain (outside the CDR3, taken from reference TRBV15 and TRBJ2-7): DAMVIQNPRYQVTQFGKPVTLSCSQTLNHNVMYWYQQKSSQAPKLLFHYYDKDFNNEADTPDNFQSRRPNTSFCFLDIRSPGLGDTAMYLCATSRAGVTYEQCFGPGTRLTVT.

In its sample, this clonotype was seen a few times. The chain joins TRBV18 to TRBJ1-5, with TRBD1 as a possible D gene (5 bases). CDR3 size: 14 residues. Germline V gene sequence: CDR1 KGHSH, CDR2 LQKENI. The V gene lost 3 bases and the J gene lost 5 bases, with 11 bases spanning the gap. The CDR3 region has the DNA TGTGCCAGCTCACCGGGGACCCTCGATCAGCCCCAGCATTTT. It specifies CASSPGTLDQPQHF. Drawing the rest from reference TRBV18 and TRBJ1-5, the complete variable domain is NAGVMQNPRHLVRRRGQEARLRCSPMKGHSHVYWYRQLPEEGLKFMVYLQKENIIDESGMPKERFSAEFPKEGPSILRIQQVVRGDSAAYFCASSPGTLDQPQHFGDGTRLSIL.

This chain joins TRBV6-1 and TRBJ1-2; tentative D call: TRBD1 (5 bases). Trimming pared 5 bases from V and 4 bases from J, leaving 11 bases between. CDR1 and CDR2 (germline): MNHNS, SASEGT. This CDR3 contains 13 residues. The CDR3 loop reads CASSTPTVYGYTF. The DNA for the CDR3 is TGTGCCAGCAGTACCCCGACAGTCTATGGCTACACCTTC.

This clonotype came up many times. The chain employs TRBV5-1 and TRBJ1-5; 7 positions match TRBD1. CDR1 is SGHRS and CDR2 is YFSETQ in the germline V gene. V shed 0 bases and J 7 bases; nucleotides not matched to a gene: 4. This CDR3 is built from 14 residues. The DNA of the CDR3 is TGCGCCAGCAGCTTGGAGGGACAGCAGCAGCCCCAGCATTTT. This codes for CASSLEGQQQPQHF. Complete variable domain (other parts from reference TRBV5-1 and TRBJ1-5): KAGVTQTPRYLIKTRGQQVTLSCSPISGHRSVSWYQQTPGQGLQFLFEYFSETQRNKGNFPGRFSGRQFSNSRSEMNVSTLELGDSALYLCASSLEGQQQPQHFGDGTRLSIL.

This clonotype appeared many times. This chain connects TRBV24-1 to TRBJ1-2, with 7 positions matching TRBD1. There are 15 residues in the CDR3. Trimming removed 7 bases from V and 3 bases from J; junction bases left unmatched: 10. In germline, CDR1 is KGHDR, CDR2 SFDVKD. The DNA of the CDR3 is TGTGCCACCAGACCCAGACAGGGAGACGACTATGGCTACACCTTC. Protein product: CATRPRQGDDYGYTF.

This chain uses TRBV27 with TRBJ1-4, with a tentative D call TRBD1 (6 bases). CDR1 and CDR2 from the germline V gene are MNHEY and SMNVEV (reference sequence). V was shortened by 5 bases and J by 7 bases, with 17 bases between the two germline ends. This CDR3 region has 15 residues. CDR3 residues: CASSLGNRAGEKLFF. In nucleotides, the CDR3 is TGTGCCAGCAGTCTCGGGAACAGGGCTGGTGAAAAACTGTTTTTT.

In regard to this clonotype: This may be a read error: a much more frequent sequence differs by one nucleotide. The chain is built from TRBV11-1 and TRBJ1-1; D gene unclear. The CDR3 runs to 15 residues. Germline V lookup: CDR1 SGHAT, CDR2 FQDESV (reference sequence). The V and J ends lost 5 bases and 3 bases respectively, with 16 bases between them. The CDR3 nucleotides are TGTGCCAGCAGCCCCCCCAGGACTATGGACACTGAAGCTTTCTTT. It yields the protein CASSPPRTMDTEAFF. Combining the CDR3 with reference TRBV11-1 and TRBJ1-1 gives the whole variable domain EAEVAQSPRYKITEKSQAVAFWCDPISGHATLYWYRQILGQGPELLVQFQDESVVDDSQLPKDRFSAERLKGVDSTLKIQPAELGDSAMYLCASSPPRTMDTEAFFGQGTRLTVV.

This clonotype appeared a few times. The genes are TRBV18 and TRBJ1-5; weak D call: TRBD1 (6 bases). The CDR3 loop spans 12 amino acids. Per the germline V gene, CDR1 is KGHSH and CDR2 is LQKENI. V was cut by 8 bases and J by 5 bases, with 10 bases left in between. This CDR3 reads CASREGDQPQHF. CDR3 coding DNA: TGTGCCAGCAGGGAGGGGGATCAGCCCCAGCATTTT.

The CDR3 DNA sequence: TGTGCCAGCAGCGTTTCTGGGGTTCCCTACGAGCAGTACTTC. Protein: CASSVSGVPYEQYF. The J gene is TRBJ2-7, the V gene TRBV3-1, with unresolved D. V was pared by 5 bases and J by 2 bases, with 13 bases between. CDR3 length: 14 amino acids. Germline CDR1 reads LGHDT; CDR2 reads YNNKEL (reference sequence).

This clonotype was seen repeatedly, ten times or more. The V and J genes are TRBV29-1 and TRBJ2-1, with 9 bases that match TRBD2. This CDR3 contains 15 residues. CDR1 is SQVTM, CDR2 ANQGSEA, per germline. Germline trimming cut 1 base from V and 7 bases from J; bases unmatched to any gene: 8. The CDR3 loop reads CSVEGDLAGRNEQFF. As DNA, the CDR3 is TGCAGCGTTGAAGGGGATCTAGCGGGACGTAATGAGCAGTTCTTC.

There are a few counts of this clonotype. The CDR3 DNA reads as TGTGCCAGCCTCTTCATTGGGTCTAGCAATCAGCCCCAGCATTTT. It translates to CASLFIGSSNQPQHF. The gene calls are TRBV12-3 or TRBV12-4 and TRBJ1-5; no reliable D call. The V end lost 8 bases, the J end lost 0 bases, and 14 bases lay between the germline ends. The CDR3 is 15 residues long.

The rearrangement joins TRBV7-8 to TRBJ2-7; 7 bases line up with TRBD1. With V trimmed by 3 bases and J by 6 bases, 2 bases remained unmatched. The CDR3 is 12 residues long. Germline CDR1 is SGHVS and CDR2 is FQNEAQ. CDR3 coding DNA: TGTGCCAGCAGCTTGGGACAGCCCGAGCAGTACTTC. This gives the protein CASSLGQPEQYF. Full variable domain (remainder filled in from reference TRBV7-8 and TRBJ2-7): GAGVSQSPRYKVAKRGQDVALRCDPISGHVSLFWYQQALGQGPEFLTYFQNEAQLDKSGLPSDRFFAERPEGSVSTLKIQRTQQEDSAVYLCASSLGQPEQYFGPGTRLTVT.

This rearrangement joins TRBV6-2 or TRBV6-3 to TRBJ2-7; D unclear. The V gene lost 2 bases and the J gene lost 6 bases, with 14 bases spanning the gap. Germline-derived CDR1 and CDR2 are MNHEY and SVGEGT. This CDR3 spans 14 amino acids. DNA of the CDR3: TGTGCCAGCAGTTACAGAGGCGAAGGAAGCGAGCAGTACTTC. Its protein is CASSYRGEGSEQYF.

This rearrangement joins TRBV3-1 to TRBJ2-1, with 7 bases lining up with TRBD2. V shed 2 bases, J shed 6 bases, and the junction held 7 bases outside the gene matches. CDR1 is LGHDT, CDR2 YNNKEL, per germline (reference sequence). There are 15 residues in the CDR3. The CDR3 bases are TGTGCCAGCAGCCAATATCGGACGGGAGGCAATGAGCAGTTCTTC. Encoded protein: CASSQYRTGGNEQFF.